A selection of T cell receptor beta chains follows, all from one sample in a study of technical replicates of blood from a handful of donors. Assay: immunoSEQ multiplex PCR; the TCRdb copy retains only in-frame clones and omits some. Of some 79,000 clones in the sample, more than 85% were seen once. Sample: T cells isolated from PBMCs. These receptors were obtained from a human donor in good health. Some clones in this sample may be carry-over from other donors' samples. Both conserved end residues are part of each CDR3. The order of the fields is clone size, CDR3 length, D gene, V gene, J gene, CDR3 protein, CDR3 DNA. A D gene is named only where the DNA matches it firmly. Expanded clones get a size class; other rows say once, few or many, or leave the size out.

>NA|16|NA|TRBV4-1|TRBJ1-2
CASSQEYFRELYGYTF
TGCGCCAGCAGCCAAGAGTATTTCAGGGAACTCTATGGCTACACCTTC
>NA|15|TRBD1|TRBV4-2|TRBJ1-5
CASSQERRGNQPQHF
TGTGCCAGCAGCCAAGAACGCAGGGGGAATCAGCCCCAGCATTTT
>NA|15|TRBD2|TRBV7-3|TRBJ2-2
CASGPGLANTGELFF
TGTGCCAGCGGGCCGGGACTAGCGAACACCGGGGAGCTGTTTTTT
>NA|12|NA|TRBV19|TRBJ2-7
CASGDYAYEQYF
TGTGCCAGTGGTGACTACGCCTACGAGCAGTACTTC
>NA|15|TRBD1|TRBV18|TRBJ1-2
CASSNPGQGGESYTF
TGTGCCAGCTCAAATCCGGGACAGGGGGGAGAGAGCTACACCTTC
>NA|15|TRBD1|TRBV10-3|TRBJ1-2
CAISRGTGTTYGYTF
TGTGCCATCTCGCGGGGGACAGGAACCACCTATGGCTACACCTTC
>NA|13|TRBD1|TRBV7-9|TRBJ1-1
CASSLDREAGAFF
TGTGCCAGCAGCCTGGACAGGGAAGCTGGAGCTTTCTTT
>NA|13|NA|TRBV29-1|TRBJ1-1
CSVALRMNTEAFF
TGCAGCGTTGCACTACGGATGAACACTGAAGCTTTCTTT
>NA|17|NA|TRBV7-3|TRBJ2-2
CASSRSLTLANTGELFF
TGTGCCAGCAGCCGTAGCTTGACGCTCGCGAACACCGGGGAGCTGTTTTTT
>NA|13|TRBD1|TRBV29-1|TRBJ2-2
CSVDRGPAGELFF
TGCAGCGTAGACAGGGGCCCTGCCGGGGAGCTGTTTTTT
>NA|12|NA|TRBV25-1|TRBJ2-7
CARYRYSYEQYF
TGTGCCAGATACAGGTACAGCTACGAGCAGTACTTC
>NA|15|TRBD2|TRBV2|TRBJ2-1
CAARSTSGGNNEQFF
TGTGCCGCGAGAAGCACTAGCGGGGGGAACAATGAGCAGTTCTTC
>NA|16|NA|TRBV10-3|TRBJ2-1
CAISESQRSSYNEQFF
TGTGCCATCAGTGAGTCGCAGCGGTCATCCTACAATGAGCAGTTCTTC
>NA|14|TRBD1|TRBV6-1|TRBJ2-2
CASSRTGITGELFF
TGTGCCAGCAGTAGGACAGGGATAACCGGGGAGCTGTTTTTT
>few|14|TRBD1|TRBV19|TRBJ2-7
CASRGQGRPYEQYF
TGTGCCAGTAGGGGACAGGGGCGACCTTACGAGCAGTACTTC
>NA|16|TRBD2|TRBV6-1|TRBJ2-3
CASSGSGTRGTDTQYF
TGTGCCAGCAGTGGATCCGGGACTAGGGGAACGGATACGCAGTATTTT
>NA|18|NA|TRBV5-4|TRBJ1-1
CASSGGGAVGRSPAEAFF
TGTGCCAGCAGCGGCGGTGGGGCGGTCGGGCGCTCCCCCGCGGAAGCTTTCTTT
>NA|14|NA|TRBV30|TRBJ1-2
CAYTGTVPNYGYTF
TGTGCCTATACAGGGACGGTTCCTAACTATGGCTACACCTTC
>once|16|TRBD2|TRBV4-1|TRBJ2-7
CASSPWGSGKAYEQYF
TGCGCCAGCAGCCCGTGGGGTAGCGGGAAAGCCTACGAGCAGTACTTC
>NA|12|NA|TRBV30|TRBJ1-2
CAWGQTLYGYTF
TGTGCCTGGGGACAGACCCTTTATGGCTACACCTTC
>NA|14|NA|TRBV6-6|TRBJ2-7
CASSLRLSSYEQYF
TGTGCCAGCAGTTTGCGACTTAGCTCCTACGAGCAGTACTTC
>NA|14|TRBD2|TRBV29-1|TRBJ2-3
CSVDFSGRGDTQYF
TGCAGCGTTGACTTTAGCGGGAGGGGAGATACGCAGTATTTT
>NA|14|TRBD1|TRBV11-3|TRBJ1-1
CASSPTGLNTEAFF
TGTGCCAGCAGCCCGACAGGGTTGAACACTGAAGCTTTCTTT
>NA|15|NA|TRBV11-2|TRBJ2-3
CASSLVLASTDTQYF
TGTGCCAGCAGCTTAGTTCTAGCGAGCACAGATACGCAGTATTTT
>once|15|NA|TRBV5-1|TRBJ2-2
CASSPGSLNTGELFF
TGCGCCAGCAGCCCCGGGTCCTTGAACACCGGGGAGCTGTTTTTT
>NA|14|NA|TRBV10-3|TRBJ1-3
CAISGTQLGNTIYF
TGTGCCATCAGTGGGACACAGCTTGGAAACACCATATATTTT
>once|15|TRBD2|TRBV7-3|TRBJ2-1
CASSFSGISYNEQFF
TGTGCCAGCAGCTTTAGCGGGATCTCCTACAATGAGCAGTTCTTC
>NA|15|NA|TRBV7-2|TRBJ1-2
CASSLDARTNYGYTF
TGTGCCAGCAGCTTAGACGCCAGGACAAACTATGGCTACACCTTC
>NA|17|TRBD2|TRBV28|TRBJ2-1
CASSYPIPRLARNEQFF
TGTGCCAGCAGTTACCCCATTCCGAGACTAGCTAGGAATGAGCAGTTCTTC
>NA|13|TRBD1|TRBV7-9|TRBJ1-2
CASTLDRGNGYTF
TGTGCCAGCACCTTGGACAGGGGTAATGGCTACACCTTC
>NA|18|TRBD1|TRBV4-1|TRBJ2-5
CASSQDIIGTASQETQYF
TGCGCCAGCAGCCAAGATATAATCGGGACAGCGTCCCAAGAGACCCAGTACTTC
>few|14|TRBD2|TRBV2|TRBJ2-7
CASRVSGRLHEQYF
TGTGCCAGCAGGGTTAGCGGGAGGCTCCACGAGCAGTACTTC